This TCR beta chain was sequenced for a study of regulatory T cells in long-lasting Graves disease. The CDR3 runs to 15 residues. Germline V lookup: CDR1 MDHEN, CDR2 SYDVKM. The TCR beta library used iRepertoire HTBI primers with Arm-PCR amplification of CDR3. One entry per CDR3 protein, called by TCRdb with MiXCR from the multiplex PCR reads. The table lists approximately 540,000 distinct CDR3 sequences, approximately 12% of them singletons. As regards this clonotype: Its antigen is not known. A read error is the likely source, as a far larger clone sits one nucleotide away.

Time point defined: newly diagnosed GD, antithyroid drugs for less than 3 months. PBMC RNA served as the TCR library source. Study-wide points: Among the persistent patients, fewer than 3,000 public clonotypes were shared, more than the approximately 1,000 shared among new patients. No thyroid tissue was studied; the work used peripheral blood only.

The same data also went into a second study, on T cells in Graves' hyperthyroidism and ophthalmopathy. That source notes: Pregnant or lactating patients were excluded, as were those with uncontrolled infection or other autoimmune disease. A set of HTBI primers served as the primers for a first-round RT-PCR of the TCR CDR3.

The source was peripheral blood mononuclear cells (PBMCs), collected at new diagnosis, from a patient treated with antithyroid drugs. The receptor comes from a woman between 25 and 40 years old with Graves disease. V is TRBV28 and J is TRBJ2-1, with a possible D match to TRBD2 (6 bases). Gene TRBJ2-7 matches the end of the DNA better, so the J call may be wrong. The CDR3 spells CASSLFAGPPYEQYF. As DNA, the CDR3 is TGTGCCAGCAGTTTATTCGCGGGACCCCCCTACGAGCAGTACTTC.